Shown below are 5 T cell receptor beta chains from a single sample sequenced in a study of blood T cell repertoires in COVID-19. Assay used: immunoSEQ multiplex PCR; TCRdb lists only in-frame clones, some missing. This sample yields some 96,000 clones, of which 87% are seen a single time; approximately 7.3% belongs to the top ten. Material: peripheral blood. The receptors originated from a man aged 30 to 45 in a cohort sampled during active COVID-19.

The V and J genes are TRBV12-3 or TRBV12-4 and TRBJ1-5, with a tentative D call TRBD1 (5 bases). Trimming removed 2 bases from V and 12 bases from J, with 14 bases in between. The CDR3 is 13 residues long. In DNA, the CDR3 is TGTGCCAGCAGTTTAAAGTTGGAGGGACTCCAGCATTTT. Protein sequence: CASSLKLEGLQHF.

The rearrangement joins TRBV5-4 to TRBJ2-7; D gene uncertain. Germline V gives CDR1 SGHNT, CDR2 YYREEE (reference sequence). The CDR3 spans 12 residues. V lost 0 bases to trimming and J lost 9 bases, with 10 bases between them. CDR3 in amino acids: CASSLDSWRQYF. In DNA, the CDR3 is TGTGCCAGCAGCTTGGACTCTTGGAGGCAGTACTTC.

The chain uses TRBV10-3 and TRBJ1-1; TRBD1 matches at 8 bases. Unmatched junction bases numbered 3, after V lost 6 bases and J lost 3 bases. CDR3 length equals 13 residues. From germline, CDR1 is ENHRY and CDR2 SYGVKD. CDR3: CAISVQGDTEAFF. DNA of the CDR3: TGTGCCATCAGCGTACAGGGGGACACTGAAGCTTTCTTT.

V usage is TRBV6-6 and J usage is TRBJ2-1, with D tentatively TRBD1 (5 bases). The germline CDR1 and CDR2 sequences are MNHNY and SVGAGI (reference sequence). Between the trimmed V and J ends, which lost 6 bases and 0 bases, there was a span of 15 bases. There are 16 residues in the CDR3. The CDR3 here is CASSKEQASSYNEQFF. Written as DNA, the CDR3 is TGTGCCAGCAGCAAAGAACAGGCGAGCTCCTACAATGAGCAGTTCTTC.

The V call is TRBV4-1, the J call TRBJ1-2, with D possibly being TRBD1 (6 bases). The V gene's germline CDR1 is MGHRA and CDR2 YSYEKL. V was cut by 2 bases and J by 8 bases, with 12 bases left in between. This CDR3 contains 13 residues. Written as DNA, the CDR3 is TGCGCCAGCAGCCAACAAGGGACATCCGGCTACACCTTC. This codes for CASSQQGTSGYTF.